These 16 T cell receptor beta chains were sequenced from one sample in a study (dated by TCRdb to 2016 to 2017). Receptor libraries were prepared by RT-PCR. The run used an Illumina MiSeq. In-frame beta chains were kept once TCRdb had trimmed the public reads at Q25 with fastp and called clones with MiXCR. For every CDR3 protein sequence, its rows merge into one entry that carries the most common genes and DNA. The sample profile shows hundreds of thousands of distinct CDR3 sequences; 13% to 15% of them were found once. Around 3.3% of the sample belongs to the ten largest clones. The sequenced sample was memory CD4+ T cells from blood. The receptors derive from a female donor in good health, serving as a healthy control.

A few counts support this clonotype. J is TRBJ2-3 and V is TRBV7-3, with D hard to call. Germline V lookup: CDR1 SGHTA, CDR2 FQGTGA. CDR3 length: 14 residues. The V end was cut by 2 bases, the J end by 2 bases, with 8 bases between. The CDR3 nucleotides read TGTGCCAGCAGCTTAGTTGCGGACACAGATACGCAGTATTTT. Its translation: CASSLVADTDTQYF.

This clonotype occurred many times. The chain is built from TRBV29-1 and TRBJ2-7; 8 positions match TRBD1. V gave up 7 bases and J gave up 2 bases; unmatched junction bases: 7. The CDR3 is 13 residues long. CDR1 is SQVTM, CDR2 ANQGSEA, per germline. The CDR3 region is CSAAGQGAYEQYF. As DNA, the CDR3 is TGCAGCGCTGCTGGACAGGGCGCCTACGAGCAGTACTTC.

This clonotype was counted between two and nine times. The chain employs TRBV7-2 and TRBJ2-2; 9 nucleotides match TRBD2. Germline trimming cut 1 base from V and 4 bases from J; bases unmatched to any gene: 7. In germline, CDR1 is SGHTA, CDR2 FQGNSA. This CDR3 has 17 residues. The CDR3 nucleotides are TGTGCCAGCAGCTTAGATATGCTAGCGGGGTTCACCGGGGAGCTGTTTTTT. It is translated as CASSLDMLAGFTGELFF.

This clonotype was counted many times. The chain combines TRBV10-3 with TRBJ2-5, with 7 bases lining up with TRBD2. The V gene end was trimmed by 2 bases and the J gene end by 4 bases; junction bases not matched to a gene: 1. Germline V gives CDR1 ENHRY, CDR2 SYGVKD. The CDR3 extends over 13 amino acids. CDR3 bases: TGTGCCATCAGTGAGCCGGGAGGAGAGACCCAGTACTTC. Translating it yields CAISEPGGETQYF.

The DNA of the CDR3 is TGCGCCACGGGCATGGACGGATCGAATGAGCAGTTCTTC. This translates into CATGMDGSNEQFF. This sequence joins TRBV5-1 and TRBJ2-1; D not resolved. The V gene's germline CDR1 is SGHRS and CDR2 YFSETQ. This CDR3 has 13 amino acids. V lost 9 bases and J lost 7, with 17 bases in between.

This clonotype has a count of ten or more. The rearrangement joins TRBV5-5 to TRBJ2-7; no clear D gene. Trimming left V 2 bases short and J 7 bases short, with 16 bases between. The V gene's germline CDR1 is SGHKS and CDR2 YYEKEE (reference sequence). The CDR3 is 14 amino acids. CDR3 sequence: CASSFSGSPWEQYF. The CDR3 DNA reads TGTGCCAGCAGCTTTTCAGGATCCCCATGGGAGCAGTACTTC.

The CDR3 region is CASGGGERATEAFF. CDR3 DNA sequence: TGCGCCAGCGGCGGGGGGGAAAGGGCAACTGAAGCTTTCTTT. The chain is built from TRBV5-1 and TRBJ1-1; D is possibly TRBD1 (5 bases). The germline gives CDR1 SGHRS, CDR2 YFSETQ. Trimming shortened V by 7 bases and J by 5 bases, and 18 bases separated the two germline ends. The CDR3 has 14 residues.

This clonotype was recorded many times. The chain joins TRBV29-1 to TRBJ1-2, with D tentatively TRBD1 (5 bases). The germline gives CDR1 SQVTM, CDR2 ANQGSEA. V was pared by 3 bases and J by 1 base, with 12 bases between. This CDR3 spans 14 amino acids. The DNA for the CDR3 is TGCAGCGTTGATTCCTCGACAGTTAACTATGGCTACACCTTC. Protein: CSVDSSTVNYGYTF.

This clonotype was counted a few times. V is TRBV27 and J is TRBJ2-3; 8 bases agree with TRBD2. The J segment lost 2 bases and the V segment lost 6 bases, leaving 13 bases of the junction unmatched. Looked up from germline, CDR1 is MNHEY and CDR2 is SMNVEV (reference sequence). This CDR3 region has 17 residues. The CDR3 region is CASSTRSAGVNTDTQYF. CDR3 sequence (DNA): TGTGCCAGCAGCACCCGGTCAGCGGGAGTAAACACAGATACGCAGTATTTT.

This clonotype was seen at least ten times. V gene TRBV7-2 combines with J gene TRBJ2-7; weak D call: TRBD1 (6 bases). V lost 5 bases and J 0 bases, leaving 14 bases between the germline ends. CDR1 SGHTA and CDR2 FQGNSA come from the germline V gene. There are 15 residues in the CDR3. The CDR3 loop is CASSIGTGSSYEQYF. CDR3 in DNA: TGTGCCAGCAGCATCGGTACAGGGAGCTCCTACGAGCAGTACTTC.

This chain joins TRBV5-4 and TRBJ2-1; 14 nucleotides line up with TRBD2. This CDR3 comprises 16 residues. V was pared by 5 bases and J by 4 bases, with 5 bases of the junction left unmatched. Germline V gene lookup returns CDR1 SGHNT and CDR2 YYREEE (reference sequence). The CDR3 sequence is CASRSGTSGGYNEQFF. In DNA, the CDR3 is TGTGCCAGCAGATCCGGGACTAGCGGGGGTTACAATGAGCAGTTCTTC. The whole variable domain, filled in from reference TRBV5-4 and TRBJ2-1, reads ETGVTQSPTHLIKTRGQQVTLRCSSQSGHNTVSWYQQALGQGPQFIFQYYREEENGRGNFPPRFSGLQFPNYSSELNVNALELDDSALYLCASRSGTSGGYNEQFFGPGTRLTVL.

The J gene is TRBJ1-1, the V gene TRBV9; a possible D gene is TRBD1 (5 bases). CDR1 SGDLS and CDR2 YYNGEE come from the germline V gene. This CDR3 has 14 residues. V dropped 3 bases and J dropped 0 bases, with 9 bases sitting between them. The CDR3 bases are TGTGCCAGCAGCGGGGACGTCATGAACACTGAAGCTTTCTTT. It is translated as CASSGDVMNTEAFF.

In its sample, this clonotype was seen many times. V gene TRBV7-2 combines with J gene TRBJ2-7; D gene ambiguous. The V and J ends lost 5 bases and 7 bases respectively, with 18 bases between them. Germline V gene data show CDR1 as SGHTA and CDR2 as FQGNSA. This CDR3 has 14 residues. CDR3 in DNA: TGTGCCAGCAGCCTGGGGTACTCGATGAGGGAGCAGTACTTC. Protein sequence: CASSLGYSMREQYF.

The CDR3 is CAISEGETYEQYF. As DNA, the CDR3 is TGTGCCATCAGTGAGGGGGAGACCTACGAGCAGTACTTC. The J gene is TRBJ2-7, the V gene TRBV10-3, with D tentatively TRBD2 (5 bases). The CDR3 length is 13 residues. The V gene lost 2 bases and the J gene lost 2 bases, with 7 bases spanning the gap. The germline V gene has CDR1 ENHRY and CDR2 SYGVKD.

The V and J genes are TRBV18 and TRBJ1-2; D uncertain. The V gene's germline CDR1 is KGHSH and CDR2 LQKENI. The CDR3 consists of 18 residues. Trimming took off 5 bases at V and 0 bases at J, with 22 bases between the two ends. The CDR3 sequence is CASSTDEGYTYSNYGYTF. The CDR3 DNA follows: TGTGCCAGCTCAACGGATGAGGGTTATACTTACTCTAACTATGGCTACACCTTC.

This clonotype was detected many times. The chain uses TRBV6-5 and TRBJ2-7, with D possibly being TRBD2 (5 bases). The CDR3 runs 15 residues. V was pared by 2 bases and J by 2 bases, with 13 bases between. The germline V gene has CDR1 MNHEY and CDR2 SVGAGI. The CDR3 loop is CASSYDPDGAYEQYF. DNA for the CDR3: TGTGCCAGCAGTTACGATCCGGACGGGGCCTACGAGCAGTACTTC.